Given below is one T cell receptor beta chain in context. The sample is drawn from a study of CD8+ T cells in alopecia areata. RNA was isolated and reverse transcribed to cDNA, the sequencing template. Repertoires were generated with immunoSEQ multiplex PCR, while TCRdb's copy carries only in-frame clones and drops some. The table lists 75,000 to 80,000 clones, around two thirds of them singletons. Noted treatment: oral pan-JAK inhibitor, 5-10 mg twice daily. The ends lost 1 base at V and 5 bases at J; junction bases unmatched: 11. This CDR3 has 15 amino acids. The germline gives CDR1 SQVTM, CDR2 ANQGSEA.

The TCR originated in a human donor with alopecia areata. This chain uses TRBV29-1 with TRBJ2-7, with 7 bases aligning to TRBD1. The material was CD8+ T cells sorted from blood, obtained at week 24, from a patient treated with tofacitinib. CDR3 amino acids: CSVEVGQGVVHEQYF. The CDR3, as DNA: TGCAGCGTTGAAGTCGGGCAGGGGGTCGTCCACGAGCAGTACTTC.